Shown below are 30 T cell receptor beta chains from a single sample sequenced in a study of cytomegalovirus exposure and HLA in healthy donors. Primers included in the PCR were 60 Vbeta and 13 Jbeta primers. Libraries were prepared by immunoSEQ multiplex PCR; TCRdb keeps only in-frame clonotypes and omits some of them. The table includes about 140,000 clones, 75% to 90% detected once. Sequenced: PBMCs. The receptors stem from a woman aged 25 to 45 in good health and CMV-seronegative.

The DNA of the CDR3 is TGTGCCAGCAGCGAGCCCTTAGCCGGGACTAGCAGTTACAATGAGCAGTTCTTC. Residues: CASSEPLAGTSSYNEQFF. The chain has TRBV9 and TRBJ2-1, with 9 nucleotides matching TRBD2. CDR1 and CDR2 from the germline V gene are SGDLS and YYNGEE. V was clipped by 3 bases and J by 4 bases; unmatched bases: 14. The CDR3 spans 18 residues.

The chain recombines TRBV7-2 with TRBJ2-7; 9 bases line up with TRBD2. Losses at the gene ends were 10 bases for V and 0 bases for J; bases not matched to a gene: 10. From germline, CDR1 is SGHTA and CDR2 FQGNSA. This CDR3 has 15 residues. The CDR3 is CATKLAGEASYEQYF. The CDR3 DNA reads TGTGCCACCAAACTAGCGGGCGAAGCCTCCTACGAGCAGTACTTC.

CDR3 in DNA: TGTGCCAGCAGTGCCCCGGGGGGAAATCAGCCCCAGCATTTT. It translates to CASSAPGGNQPQHF. The gene calls are TRBV6-5 and TRBJ1-5; weak D call: TRBD1 (5 bases). The germline gives CDR1 MNHEY, CDR2 SVGAGI. This CDR3 is built from 14 residues. V lost 5 bases to trimming and J lost 4 bases, with 12 bases between them.

The J gene is TRBJ2-3, the V gene TRBV9; D might be TRBD2 (6 bases). The V and J ends lost 0 bases and 2 bases respectively, with 10 bases between them. CDR3 length equals 15 residues. Germline V CDR1 and CDR2: SGDLS, YYNGEE. CDR3 sequence: CASSVGTSNTDTQYF. In nucleotides, the CDR3 is TGTGCCAGCAGCGTAGGAACTAGCAACACAGATACGCAGTATTTT.

This sequence joins TRBV10-3 and TRBJ2-2, with D hard to call. Germline lookup yields CDR1 ENHRY and CDR2 SYGVKD. The length of the CDR3 is 15 residues. Deletions cut 3 bases from V and 0 bases from J, with 8 bases between. Here the CDR3 reads CAISDGVANTGELFF. The CDR3 bases are TGTGCCATCAGTGACGGAGTAGCGAACACCGGGGAGCTGTTTTTT.

This chain uses TRBV5-1 with TRBJ2-2; 8 positions match TRBD1. V dropped 0 bases and J dropped 1; count of bases not matched to a gene: 11. CDR1 and CDR2 from the germline V gene are SGHRS and YFSETQ. The CDR3 extends over 19 amino acids. CDR3 loop: CASSLAAPSGTGNTGELFF. The CDR3 DNA reads TGCGCCAGCAGCTTGGCCGCGCCCTCCGGGACAGGGAACACCGGGGAGCTGTTTTTT.

This clone was seen more than once but under ten times. This chain's CDR3 is CASSILAESSYEQYF. CDR3 nucleotide sequence: TGTGCCAGCAGTATACTAGCGGAGTCCTCCTACGAGCAGTACTTC. This chain connects TRBV2 to TRBJ2-7; 8 bases fit TRBD2. Looked up from germline, CDR1 is SNHLY and CDR2 is FYNNEI. The length of the CDR3 is 15 residues. Trimming cost V 5 bases and J 0 bases; bases outside gene matches: 6.

This chain connects TRBV6-6 to TRBJ1-1; 9 bases fit TRBD1. Germline values: CDR1 MNHNY, CDR2 SVGAGI (reference sequence). The CDR3 has 14 amino acids. V was clipped by 0 bases and J by 4 bases; unmatched bases: 0. DNA of the CDR3: TGTGCCAGCAGTTACTCGACAGGGGGCACTGAAGCTTTCTTT. Translation gives CASSYSTGGTEAFF.

V usage is TRBV4-1 and J usage is TRBJ2-7; 8 bases are shared with TRBD2. This CDR3 is 14 amino acids long. CDR1 and CDR2 from the germline V gene are MGHRA and YSYEKL. The V segment lost 6 bases and the J segment 3 bases; nucleotides outside the gene matches: 7. CDR3 DNA: TGCGCCAGCAGTCTACGGGGGGGCCTCTACGAGCAGTACTTC. Translating gives CASSLRGGLYEQYF.

Only one count was recorded for this clone. V is TRBV15 and J is TRBJ1-6; D is possibly TRBD1 (6 bases). CDR3 length equals 12 residues. CDR1 is LNHNV and CDR2 is YYDKDF in the germline V gene (reference sequence). Trimming removed 5 bases from V and 16 bases from J, with 15 bases in between. CDR3 sequence reads: CATSGEQGRLHF. In DNA, the CDR3 is TGTGCCACCAGCGGGGAACAGGGACGTCTCCACTTT.

The rearrangement joins TRBV6-4 to TRBJ1-2; D possibly corresponds to TRBD1 (6 bases). The CDR3 consists of 11 residues. Germline V gene sequence: CDR1 MRHNA, CDR2 SNTAGT. V lost 6 bases, J lost 8 bases, and 10 bases lay in between. The CDR3 region is CASRGADGYTF. DNA for the CDR3: TGTGCCAGCAGGGGGGCGGACGGCTACACCTTC.

This rearrangement joins TRBV11-3 to TRBJ2-3; tentatively, D is TRBD2 (5 bases). Germline lookup yields CDR1 SGHNT and CDR2 YENEEA. CDR3 length equals 13 residues. V was trimmed by 0 bases and J by 10 bases, leaving 11 bases between them. The CDR3 DNA is TGTGCCAGCAGCTTAGATCATGGGAGTGCGCAGTATTTT. Its translation: CASSLDHGSAQYF.

This sequence joins TRBV10-2 and TRBJ2-7; TRBD2 matches at 12 bases. V lost 0 bases to trimming and J lost 4 bases; unmatched junction nucleotides: 4. Germline V lookup: CDR1 WSHSY, CDR2 SAAADI. The CDR3 spans 16 residues. This CDR3 is CASSESTSGRGYEQYF. The CDR3 nucleotides are TGCGCCAGCAGTGAGTCGACTAGCGGGAGAGGGTACGAGCAGTACTTC.

The gene calls are TRBV5-1 and TRBJ2-5; 12 positions match TRBD2. J was trimmed by 5 bases and V by 0 bases; bases with no gene match: 2. The CDR3 length is 15 residues. Germline-derived CDR1 and CDR2 are SGHRS and YFSETQ. Here the CDR3 reads CASSLGLAGDETQYF. DNA of the CDR3: TGCGCCAGCAGCTTGGGACTAGCGGGAGATGAGACCCAGTACTTC.

The V and J genes are TRBV7-9 and TRBJ2-5; D is possibly TRBD1 (5 bases). The CDR3 extends over 16 amino acids. Germline lookup yields CDR1 SEHNR and CDR2 FQNEAQ (reference sequence). The V end lost 5 bases, the J end lost 4 bases, and 20 bases lay between the germline ends. The CDR3, as DNA: TGTGCCAGCAGCGCACTTAGGAGTGGCAGGGTAGAGACCCAGTACTTC. Its protein product is CASSALRSGRVETQYF.

The chain links TRBV2 to TRBJ2-7, with D maybe TRBD1 (6 bases). Germline CDR1 and CDR2: SNHLY and FYNNEI. The V gene lost 6 bases and the J gene lost 2 bases, with 14 bases spanning the gap. The CDR3 runs 14 residues. DNA for the CDR3: TGTGCCAGCAGGAGGACAGATGGGGCCTACGAGCAGTACTTC. It is translated as CASRRTDGAYEQYF.

The rearrangement uses TRBV9 and TRBJ2-7; TRBD2 matches at 10 bases. The CDR3 is 15 amino acids. The germline CDR1 and CDR2 sequences are SGDLS and YYNGEE. Trimming at V came to 2 bases and at J to 1 base, leaving 3 bases not matched to a gene. CDR3 protein: CASSVGLAASYEQYF. CDR3 in DNA: TGTGCCAGCAGCGTTGGACTAGCGGCTTCCTACGAGCAGTACTTC.

The chain is built from TRBV28 and TRBJ1-1; TRBD1 matches 7 bases. The CDR3 sequence is 15 residues long. Germline-derived CDR1 and CDR2 are MDHEN and SYDVKM. The ends lost 3 bases at V and 10 bases at J; junction bases unmatched: 14. The CDR3 nucleotides read TGTGCCAGCAGTTTTGAGACAGGGCTCCGCTGGGGAGCTTTCTTT. Encoded protein: CASSFETGLRWGAFF.

The sample holds a few counts of this clone. The J gene is TRBJ1-1, the V gene TRBV10-3; weak D call: TRBD1 (6 bases). The CDR3 has 14 amino acids. V lost 3 bases and J lost 1, with 9 bases in between. Germline CDR1 ENHRY, CDR2 SYGVKD. The CDR3 coding sequence is TGTGCCATCAGTGATGGGACAAAGAACACTGAAGCTTTCTTT. The encoded protein is CAISDGTKNTEAFF.

The rearrangement joins TRBV7-8 to TRBJ2-5; TRBD2 agrees at 8 bases. The J call may be wrong; the DNA end is better matched by TRBJ2-7. Per germline, CDR1 SGHVS and CDR2 FQNEAQ. The CDR3 runs to 15 residues. CDR3 coding DNA: TGTGCCAGCAGCTTAGATTGGCTTAGCGGGGTCGAGCAGTACTTC. This sequence encodes CASSLDWLSGVEQYF.

This clone has a single count. This chain uses TRBV2 with TRBJ2-5, with 9 bases that match TRBD1. The J call may be incorrect, as the DNA end agrees better with TRBJ2-7. Germline values: CDR1 SNHLY, CDR2 FYNNEI. CDR3 size: 18 residues. CDR3 coding DNA: TGTGCCAGCAGGGTACCGCTAACAGGGGGCCGGAGCTCCTACGAGCAGTACTTC. It specifies CASRVPLTGGRSSYEQYF.

A few counts support this clone. The CDR3 DNA is TGTGCCAGCAGCTTCGGGACTAGCGTTGGCAATGAGCAGTTCTTC. As protein: CASSFGTSVGNEQFF. This sequence joins TRBV6-1 and TRBJ2-1; 10 bases align to TRBD2. Trimming cost V 6 bases and J 6 bases; bases outside gene matches: 8. Per the germline V gene, CDR1 is MNHNS and CDR2 is SASEGT. CDR3 size: 15 residues.

The rearrangement uses TRBV21-1 and TRBJ2-4; TRBD1 was called by the table and not checked on the DNA. TRBV21-1 is a pseudogene. There are 17 residues in the CDR3. The CDR3 DNA reads as TGTGCCAGCAGCAAAGCGGGCAGGGGGATAAGGAAAAACATTCAGTACTTC. Its protein is CASSKAGRGIRKNIQYF.

The V call is TRBV4-1, the J call TRBJ1-1, with 8 bases that match TRBD1. Trimming took 4 bases from V and 5 from J; bases not matched to a gene: 18. In germline, CDR1 is MGHRA, CDR2 YSYEKL. CDR3 size: 18 residues. This CDR3 reads CASSLFARLWQGATEAFF. The CDR3 coding sequence is TGCGCCAGCAGCCTTTTTGCTAGGTTGTGGCAGGGGGCGACTGAAGCTTTCTTT.

The rearrangement links TRBV18 to TRBJ2-2, with D tentatively TRBD2 (5 bases). V was clipped by 5 bases and J by 1 base, with 11 bases between them. The CDR3 covers 15 residues. CDR1 is KGHSH and CDR2 is LQKENI in the germline V gene. The DNA for the CDR3 is TGTGCCAGCTCAAGATTCGGGGAGAACACCGGGGAGCTGTTTTTT. Translated: CASSRFGENTGELFF.

The table lists this clone with a few counts. V usage is TRBV6-4 and J usage is TRBJ2-4, with 8 bases lining up with TRBD2. There are 15 residues in the CDR3. V lost 5 bases and J lost 6; bases outside the gene matches: 9. Germline V gives CDR1 MRHNA, CDR2 SNTAGT. The CDR3 here is CASSPGAGDVNIQYF. The CDR3 DNA reads as TGTGCCAGCAGTCCCGGAGCGGGAGATGTAAACATTCAGTACTTC.

The chain uses TRBV5-1 and TRBJ2-1; D is perhaps TRBD2 (6 bases). Trimming removed 2 bases from V and 1 base from J, with 16 bases in between. This CDR3 contains 17 residues. Germline-derived CDR1 and CDR2 are SGHRS and YFSETQ. The CDR3 coding sequence is TGCGCCAGCAGCTTAAAACGGGTGGGGGGATCCTACAATGAGCAGTTCTTC. It is translated as CASSLKRVGGSYNEQFF.

The sample holds a few counts of this clone. The chain joins TRBV28 to TRBJ1-1; D might be TRBD1 (6 bases). The CDR3 consists of 14 residues. The V and J ends lost 7 bases and 0 bases respectively, with 12 bases between them. Germline V CDR1 and CDR2: MDHEN, SYDVKM. In DNA form, the CDR3 reads TGTGCCAGCATCCAGGGGCTTATGAACACTGAAGCTTTCTTT. It specifies CASIQGLMNTEAFF.

The chain is built from TRBV27 and TRBJ1-5; 10 bases match TRBD1. The CDR3 extends over 15 amino acids. Trimming cost V 8 bases and J 2 bases; bases outside gene matches: 6. Per the germline V gene, CDR1 is MNHEY and CDR2 is SMNVEV (reference sequence). CDR3 coding DNA: TGTGCCAGCGGCAAAGGGACAGGGGGCAATCAGCCCCAGCATTTT. As protein: CASGKGTGGNQPQHF.

The rearrangement joins TRBV5-4 to TRBJ2-3, with D perhaps TRBD1 (5 bases). CDR3 size: 16 residues. Germline values: CDR1 SGHNT, CDR2 YYREEE (reference sequence). V was trimmed by 0 bases and J by 4 bases, leaving 15 bases between them. The CDR3 DNA reads TGTGCCAGCAGCTTGGGCGGCAGGGATCGGGCAGATACGCAGTATTTT. It yields the protein CASSLGGRDRADTQYF.